This T cell receptor (beta chain) was obtained from a study of T cells in Graves' hyperthyroidism and ophthalmopathy. V lost 6 bases to trimming and J lost 2 bases; unmatched junction nucleotides: 12. CDR1 and CDR2 (germline): SGHVS, FQNEAQ. This CDR3 has 17 residues. TCR beta CDR3 regions were amplified from RNA transcripts. HTBI primers were employed in a first-round RT-PCR of the TCR CDR3. MiXCR was run by TCRdb on the multiplex PCR reads, yielding one entry per CDR3 protein. The profile shows about 740,000 distinct CDR3 sequences, 12% to 15% of them singletons. This clonotype was counted ten times or more. PBMCs came from 7.5 to 10 ml fresh peripheral blood.

This TCR was recovered from a woman under 30 with Graves' hyperthyroidism. V usage is TRBV7-8 and J usage is TRBJ2-3; 9 bases map to TRBD2. Sequencing input: blood. The CDR3 bases are TGTGCCAGCAGAGTTTCGCCGGGACTAGCCGCCACAGATACGCAGTATTTT. Amino acid sequence: CASRVSPGLAATDTQYF.